The rows below give T cell receptor beta chains drawn from one sample of a study of T cells in narcolepsy. The assay was immunoSEQ multiplex PCR, and TCRdb's table has in-frame clones only and misses some. Among over 30,000 clones listed, around 80% were seen once. Material: CD45RA- memory CD4+ T cells from PBMCs. Receptors originate from a human donor with narcolepsy. Both conserved end residues are trimmed from each CDR3.

v_call: TRBV29-1; cdr3_length: 11; cdr3_aa: SVGKGSNEKLF
v_call: TRBV25-1; cdr3_length: 12; cdr3_aa: ASSAAGSTDTQY
v_call: TRBV5-4; cdr3_length: 12; cdr3_aa: ASSLGVETNTIY
v_call: TRBV9; cdr3_length: 14; cdr3_aa: ASSVGLGLSDNEQF
v_call: TRBV30; cdr3_length: 11; cdr3_aa: AWSEIGRNEQF
v_call: TRBV6-6; cdr3_length: 13; cdr3_aa: ASSLQGSSGNTIY
v_call: TRBV19; cdr3_length: 12; cdr3_aa: ASSIRQGHSPLH
v_call: TRBV6-5; cdr3_length: 12; cdr3_aa: ASSYLPGGYGYT
v_call: TRBV29-1; cdr3_length: 9; cdr3_aa: SVGYINIQY
v_call: TRBV15; cdr3_length: 11; cdr3_aa: ATSREGGNEQF
v_call: TRBV4-3; cdr3_length: 15; cdr3_aa: ASSQDPPGQLTDTQY
v_call: TRBV19; cdr3_length: 11; cdr3_aa: ASRDNKNYEQY
v_call: TRBV7-9; cdr3_length: 10; cdr3_aa: ASSEDPGQGD
v_call: TRBV5-5; cdr3_length: 12; cdr3_aa: ASSLAAGNYEQY
v_call: TRBV5-4; cdr3_length: 11; cdr3_aa: ASIGSGANTQY
v_call: TRBV6-1; cdr3_length: 12; cdr3_aa: ASREASAYNEQF
v_call: TRBV5-6; cdr3_length: 11; cdr3_aa: ASRRGQQETQY
v_call: TRBV6-5; cdr3_length: 12; cdr3_aa: ASSWRQGQYEQY
v_call: TRBV6-5; cdr3_length: 13; cdr3_aa: ASSYLPGARAEAF
v_call: TRBV18; cdr3_length: 13; cdr3_aa: ASSPLEGPNQPQH
v_call: TRBV5-8; cdr3_length: 12; cdr3_aa: ASRRPLRNSPLH
v_call: TRBV5-4; cdr3_length: 13; cdr3_aa: ASSLDRGGNTEAF
v_call: TRBV6-5; cdr3_length: 12; cdr3_aa: ASTGQGAFGKLF
v_call: TRBV4-3; cdr3_length: 12; cdr3_aa: ASSLRQGNSPLH
v_call: TRBV9; cdr3_length: 14; cdr3_aa: ASSVVSAGGTDTQY
v_call: TRBV15; cdr3_length: 11; cdr3_aa: ATSFRGLETQY
v_call: TRBV28; cdr3_length: 11; cdr3_aa: ASSLTGEETQY
v_call: TRBV19; cdr3_length: 12; cdr3_aa: ASKGAQGPQPQH
v_call: TRBV28; cdr3_length: 13; cdr3_aa: ASSYQGRGGEKLF
v_call: TRBV10-3; cdr3_length: 11; cdr3_aa: ATAPSQNTEAF
v_call: TRBV10-3; cdr3_length: 15; cdr3_aa: AISESLEGLEGNTIY
v_call: TRBV7-9; cdr3_length: 11; cdr3_aa: ASTSKGRNTIY
v_call: TRBV27; cdr3_length: 13; cdr3_aa: ASSLSKLAVDTQY
v_call: TRBV19; cdr3_length: 13; cdr3_aa: ASSMDSRGTDTQY
v_call: TRBV19; cdr3_length: 9; cdr3_aa: ASRSGYGYT
v_call: TRBV7-2; cdr3_length: 13; cdr3_aa: ASSLDGFYTGELF
v_call: TRBV5-6; cdr3_length: 11; cdr3_aa: ARPGCLNQPQH
v_call: TRBV19; cdr3_length: 10; cdr3_aa: ASSGGGETQY
v_call: TRBV10-3; cdr3_length: 11; cdr3_aa: AINGKPNSPLH
v_call: TRBV14; cdr3_length: 13; cdr3_aa: ASRKNNANTGELF
v_call: TRBV6-6; cdr3_length: 11; cdr3_aa: ATIVGGNTEAF
v_call: TRBV21-1; cdr3_length: 16; cdr3_aa: ASSKTACFNRPNQPQH
v_call: TRBV5-1; cdr3_length: 12; cdr3_aa: ASSLGGTVYEQY
v_call: TRBV6-6; cdr3_length: 13; cdr3_aa: ASTPDTGTGRRDT
v_call: TRBV4-1; cdr3_length: 15; cdr3_aa: ASSQGEYPAANYGYT
v_call: TRBV2; cdr3_length: 11; cdr3_aa: ASSGFGPYEQY
v_call: TRBV4-2; cdr3_length: 13; cdr3_aa: ASSLWPDRNNEQF
v_call: TRBV5-5; cdr3_length: 10; cdr3_aa: ASSLDRDGYT
v_call: TRBV11-3; cdr3_length: 12; cdr3_aa: ASSDRTDTGELF
v_call: TRBV11-2; cdr3_length: 11; cdr3_aa: ATGGQRGETQY
v_call: TRBV10-2; cdr3_length: 12; cdr3_aa: ASNQAGATDTQY
v_call: TRBV4-1; cdr3_length: 15; cdr3_aa: ASSQDRGTGRHQPQH
v_call: TRBV7-2; cdr3_length: 16; cdr3_aa: ASSPRGTGGRGQETQY